The 11 T cell receptor beta chains below come from one sample, sequenced in a study of T cells in Graves' hyperthyroidism and ophthalmopathy. The investigators amplified TCR beta CDR3 regions from RNA transcripts. HTBI primers were used for first-round RT-PCR of the TCR CDR3. TCRdb passed the multiplex PCR reads through MiXCR, listing each CDR3 protein once. The table records hundreds of thousands of distinct CDR3 sequences, approximately 14% of them present only once. The sequenced material came from blood. All receptors come from a woman in her forties with Graves' ophthalmopathy.

A few counts support this clonotype. A read error may be the cause here, since a much bigger clone is one base away. The chain recombines TRBV29-1 with TRBJ2-7, with D perhaps matching TRBD1 (6 bases). Germline lookup yields CDR1 SQVTM and CDR2 ANQGSEA. The CDR3 contains 16 residues. This CDR3 reads CSVDSPGQSSTYGQYF. The CDR3 coding sequence is TGCAGCGTTGATTCTCCTGGACAGAGCTCAACCTACGGGCAGTACTTC.

This clonotype was detected ten times or more. The genes are TRBV19 and TRBJ2-7; the match to TRBD2 covers 7 bases. There are 15 residues in the CDR3. V lost 4 bases to trimming and J lost 5 bases; unmatched junction nucleotides: 11. Germline lookup yields CDR1 LNHDA and CDR2 SQIVND (reference sequence). The CDR3 loop reads CASSSLAGEWDEQYF. CDR3 in DNA: TGTGCCAGTAGTAGTCTGGCGGGAGAATGGGACGAGCAGTACTTC.

This clonotype was recorded at least ten times. V and J are TRBV7-2 and TRBJ1-5; no clear D gene. The germline V and J ends were trimmed by 2 bases and 5 bases, with 7 bases remaining between them. Germline V gives CDR1 SGHTA, CDR2 FQGNSA. This CDR3 has 13 amino acids. The CDR3 spells CASSLTSYQPQHF. CDR3 DNA: TGTGCCAGCAGCTTAACCAGTTATCAGCCCCAGCATTTT.

This clonotype was observed a few times. CDR3 nucleotide sequence: TGTGCCAGCTCACCGCGGGCAGGGGGAGCCTCGAACACTGAAGCTTTCTTT. This gives the protein CASSPRAGGASNTEAFF. The gene calls are TRBV18 and TRBJ1-1; 7 positions match TRBD1. J was trimmed by 1 base and V by 3 bases; bases with no gene match: 11. Germline V gene data show CDR1 as KGHSH and CDR2 as LQKENI. The CDR3 has 17 residues. Drawing the rest from reference TRBV18 and TRBJ1-1, the complete variable domain is NAGVMQNPRHLVRRRGQEARLRCSPMKGHSHVYWYRQLPEEGLKFMVYLQKENIIDESGMPKERFSAEFPKEGPSILRIQQVVRGDSAAYFCASSPRAGGASNTEAFFGQGTRLTVV.

The rearrangement uses TRBV7-2 and TRBJ2-5, with TRBD2 matching over 11 bases. V trimming: 0 bases; J trimming: 5 bases; junction bases outside the gene matches: 2. CDR1 SGHTA and CDR2 FQGNSA come from the germline V gene. CDR3 length equals 15 residues. The chain's CDR3 is CASSLAPSGRETQYF. The CDR3 DNA is TGTGCCAGCAGCTTAGCGCCTAGCGGGAGGGAGACCCAGTACTTC.

This clonotype has just a few counts. The chain has TRBV19 and TRBJ1-5; TRBD1 agrees at 7 bases. The CDR3 is 15 residues long. V was pared by 1 base and J by 2 bases, with 2 bases of the junction left unmatched. Germline CDR1 LNHDA, CDR2 SQIVND (reference sequence). The CDR3 DNA is TGTGCCAGTAGTATAGGACAGGGAGGCAATCAGCCCCAGCATTTT. Translated: CASSIGQGGNQPQHF. The full variable domain, its missing parts supplied by reference TRBV19 and TRBJ1-5, is DGGITQSPKYLFRKEGQNVTLSCEQNLNHDAMYWYRQDPGQGLRLIYYSQIVNDFQKGDIAEGYSVSREKKESFPLTVTSAQKNPTAFYLCASSIGQGGNQPQHFGDGTRLSIL.

This clonotype was counted at least ten times. The chain joins TRBV20-1 to TRBJ2-7; a weak D match, TRBD2 (6 bases). Per the germline V gene, CDR1 is DFQATT and CDR2 is SNEGSKA (reference sequence). With 0 bases removed from V and 6 bases from J, the gap between germline ends came to 9 bases. The CDR3 contains 12 residues. The CDR3: CSARDAGTEQYF. CDR3 in DNA: TGCAGTGCTAGAGATGCGGGGACCGAGCAGTACTTC.

This clonotype was observed at least ten times. The chain has TRBV27 and TRBJ2-7; 7 nucleotides line up with TRBD1. CDR1 and CDR2 from the germline V gene are MNHEY and SMNVEV (reference sequence). The CDR3 consists of 14 residues. J was trimmed by 5 bases and V by 5 bases; bases with no gene match: 9. The CDR3 is CASSPNPTGNEQYF. CDR3 sequence (DNA): TGTGCCAGCAGTCCCAACCCGACAGGGAACGAGCAGTACTTC.

The chain links TRBV28 to TRBJ1-1, with D perhaps TRBD1 (6 bases). Germline CDR1 MDHEN, CDR2 SYDVKM. This CDR3 region has 16 residues. V was cut by 5 bases and J by 0 bases, with 16 bases left in between. CDR3 sequence: CASSEGRGSLNTEAFF. The CDR3 DNA sequence: TGTGCCAGCAGTGAGGGCAGGGGCTCCCTGAACACTGAAGCTTTCTTT.

This clonotype was recorded many times. In DNA, the CDR3 is TGTGCCAGCAGCAAGGGACTAGCCTGGGAGCAGTACTTC. This codes for CASSKGLAWEQYF. The chain uses TRBV9 and TRBJ2-7, with TRBD2 matching over 9 bases. Germline V CDR1 and CDR2: SGDLS, YYNGEE. J lost 7 bases, V lost 4 bases, and 6 bases had no gene match. This CDR3 contains 13 residues.

This rearrangement joins TRBV4-3 to TRBJ2-2; D perhaps matches TRBD1 (6 bases). The CDR3 totals 14 residues. V lost 5 bases, J lost 3 bases, and 10 bases lay in between. CDR1 and CDR2 from the germline V gene are LGHNA and YSLEER. The CDR3 sequence: CASSGGGYTGELFF. The CDR3 nucleotides read TGCGCCAGCAGCGGGGGCGGTTACACCGGGGAGCTGTTTTTT.